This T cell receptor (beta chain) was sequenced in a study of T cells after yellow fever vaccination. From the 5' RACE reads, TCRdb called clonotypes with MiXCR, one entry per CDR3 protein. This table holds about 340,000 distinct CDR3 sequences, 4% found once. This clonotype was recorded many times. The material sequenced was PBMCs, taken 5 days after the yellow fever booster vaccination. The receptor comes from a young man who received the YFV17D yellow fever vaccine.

CDR3 loop: CASSPGQGYNYGYTF. The CDR3 DNA reads as TGTGCCAGCAGCCCTGGACAGGGGTATAACTATGGCTACACCTTC. The J gene is TRBJ1-2, the V gene TRBV7-9, with 9 bases fitting TRBD1. The CDR3 has 15 amino acids. Looked up from germline, CDR1 is SEHNR and CDR2 is FQNEAQ (reference sequence). After removal of 5 bases from V and 1 base from J, the junction contained 5 bases not matched to a gene.